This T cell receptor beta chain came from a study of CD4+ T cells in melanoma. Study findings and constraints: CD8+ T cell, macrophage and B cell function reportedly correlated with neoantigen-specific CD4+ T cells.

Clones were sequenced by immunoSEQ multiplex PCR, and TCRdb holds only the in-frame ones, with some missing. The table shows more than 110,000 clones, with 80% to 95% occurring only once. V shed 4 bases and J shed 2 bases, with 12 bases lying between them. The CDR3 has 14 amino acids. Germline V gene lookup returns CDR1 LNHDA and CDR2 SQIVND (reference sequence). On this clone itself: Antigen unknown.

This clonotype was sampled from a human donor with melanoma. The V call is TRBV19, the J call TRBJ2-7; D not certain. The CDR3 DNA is TGTGCCAGTAGTACCGTTCTCAGGCCCTACGAGCAGTACTTC. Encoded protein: CASSTVLRPYEQYF.